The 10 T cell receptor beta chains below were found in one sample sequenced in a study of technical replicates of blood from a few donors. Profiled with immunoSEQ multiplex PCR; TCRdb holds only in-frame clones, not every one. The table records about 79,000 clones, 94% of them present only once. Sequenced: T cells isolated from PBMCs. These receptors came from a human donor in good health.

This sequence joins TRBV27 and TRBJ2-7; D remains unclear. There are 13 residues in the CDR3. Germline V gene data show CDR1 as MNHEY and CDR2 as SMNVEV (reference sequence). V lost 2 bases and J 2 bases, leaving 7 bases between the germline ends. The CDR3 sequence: CASSLGPTYEQYF. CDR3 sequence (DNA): TGTGCCAGCAGTTTAGGCCCGACCTACGAGCAGTACTTC.

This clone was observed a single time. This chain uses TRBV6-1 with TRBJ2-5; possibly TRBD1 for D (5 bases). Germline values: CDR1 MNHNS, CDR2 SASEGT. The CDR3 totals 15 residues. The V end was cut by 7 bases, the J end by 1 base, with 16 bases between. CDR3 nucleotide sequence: TGTGCCAGCACGAACAACAGGATACCCCAAGAGACCCAGTACTTC. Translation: CASTNNRIPQETQYF.

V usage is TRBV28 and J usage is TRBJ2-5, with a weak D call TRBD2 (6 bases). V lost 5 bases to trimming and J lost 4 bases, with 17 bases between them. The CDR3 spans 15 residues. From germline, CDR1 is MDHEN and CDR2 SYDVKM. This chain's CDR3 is CASSAAGRRGETQYF. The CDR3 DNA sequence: TGTGCCAGCAGTGCTGCGGGACGGAGGGGAGAGACCCAGTACTTC.

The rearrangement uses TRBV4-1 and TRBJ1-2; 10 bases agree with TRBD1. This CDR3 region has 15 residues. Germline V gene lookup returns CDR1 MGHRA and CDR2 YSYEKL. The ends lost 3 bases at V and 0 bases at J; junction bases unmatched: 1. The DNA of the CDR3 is TGCGCCAGCAGCCACGGACAGGGGGCTAACTATGGCTACACCTTC. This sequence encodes CASSHGQGANYGYTF.

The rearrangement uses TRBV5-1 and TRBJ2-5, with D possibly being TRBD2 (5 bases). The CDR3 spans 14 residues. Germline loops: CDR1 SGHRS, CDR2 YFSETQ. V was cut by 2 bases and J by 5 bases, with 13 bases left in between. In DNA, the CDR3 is TGCGCCAGCAGCTTTCCCGGACTGGGGGAGACCCAGTACTTC. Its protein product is CASSFPGLGETQYF.

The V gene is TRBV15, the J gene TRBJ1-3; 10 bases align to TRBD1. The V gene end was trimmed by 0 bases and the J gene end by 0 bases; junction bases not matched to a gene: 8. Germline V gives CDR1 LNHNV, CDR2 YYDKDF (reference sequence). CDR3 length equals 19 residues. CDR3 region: CATSRDLAGTGDSGNTIYF. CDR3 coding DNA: TGTGCCACCAGCAGAGATCTCGCCGGGACAGGGGACTCTGGAAACACCATATATTTT. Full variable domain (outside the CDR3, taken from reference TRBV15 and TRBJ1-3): DAMVIQNPRYQVTQFGKPVTLSCSQTLNHNVMYWYQQKSSQAPKLLFHYYDKDFNNEADTPDNFQSRRPNTSFCFLDIRSPGLGDTAMYLCATSRDLAGTGDSGNTIYFGEGSWLTVV.

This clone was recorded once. CDR3 in amino acids: CASSSGQGNTDTQYF. For the CDR3, the DNA is TGTGCCAGCAGCTCGGGACAGGGAAACACAGATACGCAGTATTTT. The chain employs TRBV28 and TRBJ2-3; 9 nucleotides align to TRBD1. CDR1 is MDHEN, CDR2 SYDVKM, per germline. The CDR3 has 15 amino acids. V was clipped by 6 bases and J by 2 bases; unmatched bases: 6.

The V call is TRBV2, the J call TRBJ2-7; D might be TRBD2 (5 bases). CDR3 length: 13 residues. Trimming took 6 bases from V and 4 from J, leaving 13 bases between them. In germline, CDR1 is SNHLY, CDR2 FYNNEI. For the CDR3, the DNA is TGTGCCAGCAGCCCCGGGATTTCATACGAGCAGTACTTC. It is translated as CASSPGISYEQYF.

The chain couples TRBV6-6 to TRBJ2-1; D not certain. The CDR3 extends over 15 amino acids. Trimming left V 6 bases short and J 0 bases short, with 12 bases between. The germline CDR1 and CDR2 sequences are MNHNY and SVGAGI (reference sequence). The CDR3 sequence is CASRSGSGSYNEQFF. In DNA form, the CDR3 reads TGTGCCAGCAGGTCAGGCTCCGGCTCCTACAATGAGCAGTTCTTC.

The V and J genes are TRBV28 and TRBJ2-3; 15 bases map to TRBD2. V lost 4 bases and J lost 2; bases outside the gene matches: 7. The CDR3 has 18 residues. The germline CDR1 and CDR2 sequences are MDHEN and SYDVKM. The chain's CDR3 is CASSSGLAGGPPTDTQYF. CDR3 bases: TGTGCCAGCAGTTCCGGACTAGCGGGAGGGCCTCCCACAGATACGCAGTATTTT.